This T cell receptor beta chain comes out of a study of identical twins (dated by TCRdb to about 2016). For the wider study: To test whether fetal clonotypes persist, this study deep-sequenced TCR alpha and beta repertoires from monozygotic twins, from unrelated adults of various ages, and from cord blood. To rule out contamination, replicate twin experiments were performed at different times with different library preparation protocols.

V and J are truncated by 3 bases and 4 bases respectively, leaving an intervening sequence of 16 bases. Sequences WSHSY (CDR1) and SAAADI (CDR2) are obtained from the germline V gene. Inclusive of the bounding cysteine and phenylalanine, the CDR3 is 16 residues long. Just the 48-base CDR3 DNA is kept, in frame starting at base 1. The library came from 5' RACE. Reads for this sample came from an Illumina HiSeq 2000. Template switching added a universal primer binding site, and the final cDNA carried a unique molecular identifier that allowed TCR cDNA molecules to be counted accurately. Specific primers in the conserved constant-segment region were used to synthesize first-strand cDNA for the TCR alpha and beta chains. To control for contamination, each cDNA library was double barcoded with a SMART-Mk sample barcode plus Illumina barcodes. TruSeq adapter sequences along with Illumina sample barcodes were introduced in two successive PCR steps. Sequencing of the TCR alpha and beta cDNA libraries was done on the Illumina HiSeq platform using custom primers. The authors' pipeline ran thus. Unique molecular identifiers were extracted from raw reads with MiGEC, and CDR3 positions were determined with MiXCR. For each individual, recombination models were inferred using an EM algorithm with the repgenHMM and IGoR tools. Shared clonotype analysis was performed with the tcR package in R, normalizing sharing by the product of cloneset sizes. To study raw recombination without the effects of thymic and clonal selection, out-of-frame nonproductive sequences were analyzed. The raw public reads went through TCRdb reprocessing: fastp at Q25, MiXCR clone calling, in-frame beta chains kept. Merged by CDR3 protein, the rows form single entries marked with the most common genes and DNA. The V and J calls, along with clone size, are taken from TCRdb and not from the paper's own processing. The sample table records around 570,000 distinct CDR3 sequences; 9% to 10% of these occur just once. The ten largest make up roughly 3% of the sample.

Every donor in the study was a healthy Caucasian. The twin cohort consisted of three pairs of female monozygotic twins, all aged 18 to 29 years. The RNA used for TCR libraries was isolated from peripheral blood mononuclear cells. This clonotype has a handful of counts. Its antigen remains undetermined. No base qualities exist here, and no much larger clone lies one base off it. Paper-wide results and their limitations: Invariant T cells such as MAIT and iNKT could partly confound zero-insertion analyses, though diverse VJ usage argued against this for most clonotypes. Because the same donors could not be followed over many years, conclusions were based on cross-sectional statistical analysis. In beta out-of-frame sequences, excess twin sharing was weaker, because having fewer shared sequences lowered the signal-to-noise ratio. Compared with coincidental sharing between unrelated individuals, out-of-frame TCR alpha sequences shared between twins had an excess of sequences with low generation probability. In monozygotic twins, recombination models systematically underestimated out-of-frame TCR alpha sharing, but the models matched the sharing seen between unrelated individuals. Abundant cord blood beta clonotypes had fewer insertions, young adult naive repertoires showed a similar but weaker trend, and memory repertoires showed no such trend.

These data also featured in a second study, about yellow fever vaccine responses in identical twins. In that second paper, the authors write: The T cell response to vaccination in identical twins was reported by the authors to appear partly convergent and partly personalized. The study precisely tracked vaccine-responding T cell clones in identical twins.

The chain was built from TRBV10-2 and TRBJ2-1, with the D gene not confidently named. Sequencing input: PBMCs. This TCR was recovered from a woman aged 18 to 35 in good health. The DNA sequence follows: TGCGCCAGCAGTGAAATCCCCGCCACTGTTTACAATGAGCAGTTCTTC. Its translation is CASSEIPATVYNEQFF.